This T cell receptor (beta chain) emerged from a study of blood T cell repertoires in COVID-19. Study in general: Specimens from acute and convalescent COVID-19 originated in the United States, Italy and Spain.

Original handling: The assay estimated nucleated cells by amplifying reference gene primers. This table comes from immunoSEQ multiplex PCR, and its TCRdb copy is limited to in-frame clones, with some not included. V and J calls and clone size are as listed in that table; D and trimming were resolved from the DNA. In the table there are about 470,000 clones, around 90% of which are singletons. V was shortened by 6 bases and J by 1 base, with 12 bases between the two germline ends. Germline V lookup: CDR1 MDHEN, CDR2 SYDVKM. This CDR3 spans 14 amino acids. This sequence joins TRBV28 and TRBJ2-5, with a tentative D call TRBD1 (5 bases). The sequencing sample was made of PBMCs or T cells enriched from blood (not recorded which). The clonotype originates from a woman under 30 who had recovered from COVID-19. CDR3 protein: CASSPWGGQETQYF. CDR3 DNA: TGTGCCAGCAGCCCCTGGGGCGGCCAAGAGACCCAGTACTTC.